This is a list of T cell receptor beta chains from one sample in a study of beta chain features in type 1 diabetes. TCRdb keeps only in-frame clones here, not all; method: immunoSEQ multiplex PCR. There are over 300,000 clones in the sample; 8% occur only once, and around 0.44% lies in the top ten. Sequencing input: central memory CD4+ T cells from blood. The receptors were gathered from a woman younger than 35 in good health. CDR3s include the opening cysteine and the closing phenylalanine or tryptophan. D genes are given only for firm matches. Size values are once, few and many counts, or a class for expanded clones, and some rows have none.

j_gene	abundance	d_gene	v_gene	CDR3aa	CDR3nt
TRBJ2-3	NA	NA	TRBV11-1	CASSPRRALTDTQYF	TGTGCCAGCAGCCCCAGAAGGGCTCTCACAGATACGCAGTATTTT
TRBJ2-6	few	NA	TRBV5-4	CASRVAGANVLTF	TGTGCCAGCAGGGTGGCTGGGGCCAACGTCCTGACTTTC
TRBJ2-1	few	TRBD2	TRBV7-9	CASSAGLAGSRNNEQFF	TGTGCCAGCAGCGCAGGACTAGCGGGATCCCGTAACAATGAGCAGTTCTTC
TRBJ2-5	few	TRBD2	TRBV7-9	CASSFGLGAGPQETQYF	TGTGCCAGCAGCTTCGGTTTAGGAGCGGGACCCCAAGAGACCCAGTACTTC
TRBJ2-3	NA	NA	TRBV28	CASSFQGFTDTQYF	TGTGCCAGCAGTTTCCAGGGGTTTACAGATACGCAGTATTTT
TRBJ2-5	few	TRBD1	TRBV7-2	CASTTGGFKETQYF	TGTGCCAGCACTACAGGGGGCTTTAAAGAGACCCAGTACTTC
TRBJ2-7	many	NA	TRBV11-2	CASALALLSYEQYF	TGTGCCAGCGCTTTGGCCCTTCTCTCCTACGAGCAGTACTTC
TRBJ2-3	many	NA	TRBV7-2	CASSPQRLISTDTQYF	TGTGCCAGCAGCCCCCAGCGGCTGATAAGCACAGATACGCAGTATTTT
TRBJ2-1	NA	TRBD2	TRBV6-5	CAARTSFNEQFF	TGTGCCGCCCGGACTAGCTTCAATGAGCAGTTCTTC
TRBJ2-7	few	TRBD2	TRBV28	CASSSGTSGGGEQYF	TGTGCCAGCAGCTCCGGGACTAGCGGAGGGGGCGAGCAGTACTTC
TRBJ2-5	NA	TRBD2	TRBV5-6	CASRPSGSGETQYF	TGTGCCAGCAGGCCTAGCGGGAGCGGTGAGACCCAGTACTTC
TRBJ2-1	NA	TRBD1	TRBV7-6	CASSLGRTGANEQFF	TGTGCCAGCAGCTTAGGACGGACAGGTGCCAATGAGCAGTTCTTC
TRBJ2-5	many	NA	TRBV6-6	CASNIGGMEQETQYF	TGTGCCAGCAACATTGGGGGAATGGAGCAAGAGACCCAGTACTTC
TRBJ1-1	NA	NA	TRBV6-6	CASSYSISRAAEAFF	TGTGCCAGCAGTTACTCGATTTCCCGGGCCGCTGAAGCTTTCTTT
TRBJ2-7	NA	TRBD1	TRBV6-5	CASSRQGQGSEQYF	TGTGCCAGCAGCCGACAGGGACAGGGGTCCGAGCAGTACTTC
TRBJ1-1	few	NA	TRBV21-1	CASLTVNAYTEAFF	TGTGCCAGCCTGACAGTGAACGCCTACACTGAAGCTTTCTTT
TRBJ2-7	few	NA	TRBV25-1	CASASAYEQYF	TGTGCCAGCGCAAGTGCCTACGAGCAGTACTTC
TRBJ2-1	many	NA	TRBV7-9	CASSLFLNNEQFF	TGTGCCAGCAGCTTATTCTTGAACAATGAGCAGTTCTTC
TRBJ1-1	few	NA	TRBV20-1	CSARKNTEAFF	TGCAGTGCTAGAAAGAACACTGAAGCTTTCTTT
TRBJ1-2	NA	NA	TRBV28	CASSGVGVGYTF	TGTGCCAGCTCGGGGGTAGGGGTAGGCTACACCTTC
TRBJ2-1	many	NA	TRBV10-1	CASSEGLAYEQFF	TGCGCCAGCAGTGAAGGGCTAGCCTATGAGCAGTTCTTC
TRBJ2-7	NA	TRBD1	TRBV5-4	CASSSRTGSYEQYF	TGTGCCAGCAGCTCTAGGACAGGTTCCTACGAGCAGTACTTC
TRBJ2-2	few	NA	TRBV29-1	CSVDDSTGELFF	TGCAGCGTTGATGATAGTACGGGGGAGCTGTTTTTT
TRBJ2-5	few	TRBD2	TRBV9	CASSRGLAVAETQYF	TGTGCCAGCAGCCGGGGACTAGCTGTAGCGGAGACCCAGTACTTC
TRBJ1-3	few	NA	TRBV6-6	CASSWTSSGNTIYF	TGTGCCAGCAGTTGGACCAGCTCTGGAAACACCATATATTTT
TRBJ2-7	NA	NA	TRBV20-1	CSASTGFEQYF	TGCAGTGCTAGTACAGGGTTCGAGCAGTACTTC
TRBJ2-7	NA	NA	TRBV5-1	CASSFEHNTYEQYF	TGCGCCAGCAGCTTTGAACACAACACCTACGAGCAGTACTTC
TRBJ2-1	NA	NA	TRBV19	CASSPMRRGSAGYNEQFF	TGTGCCAGTAGCCCTATGAGGCGGGGCTCCGCAGGCTACAATGAGCAGTTCTTC
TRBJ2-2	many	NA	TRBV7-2	CASSLGRKAGELFF	TGTGCCAGCAGCTTAGGTCGGAAGGCCGGGGAGCTGTTTTTT
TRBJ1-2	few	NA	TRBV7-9	CASSSRATNYGYTF	TGTGCCAGCAGCTCAAGAGCGACCAACTATGGCTACACCTTC
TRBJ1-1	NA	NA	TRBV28	CASMRLNTEAFF	TGTGCCAGCATGAGGCTGAACACTGAAGCTTTCTTT
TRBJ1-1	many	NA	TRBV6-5	CASSRQLVYTEAFF	TGTGCCAGCAGTCGACAGTTAGTATACACTGAAGCTTTCTTT
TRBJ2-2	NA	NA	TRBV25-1	CASSDYIGAKNTGELFF	TGTGCCAGCAGTGATTATATAGGGGCTAAGAACACCGGGGAGCTGTTTTTT
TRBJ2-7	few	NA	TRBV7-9	CASSSPWVGEQYF	TGTGCCAGCAGCTCACCTTGGGTAGGGGAGCAGTACTTC
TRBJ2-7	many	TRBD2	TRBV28	CASSLMGASGYEQYF	TGTGCCAGCAGTTTAATGGGTGCTAGCGGATACGAGCAGTACTTC
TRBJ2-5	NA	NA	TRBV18	CASSPAQETQYF	TGTGCCAGCTCACCAGCTCAAGAGACCCAGTACTTC
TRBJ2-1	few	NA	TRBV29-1	CSAVELGRFSYNEQFF	TGCAGCGCCGTGGAATTAGGTCGTTTCTCCTACAATGAGCAGTTCTTC
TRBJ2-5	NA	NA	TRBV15	CATSRDRKTQYF	TGTGCCACCAGCAGAGACAGGAAGACCCAGTACTTC
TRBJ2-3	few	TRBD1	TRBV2	CASSGGTGRADTQYF	TGTGCCAGCAGTGGGGGGACAGGGAGGGCAGATACGCAGTATTTT
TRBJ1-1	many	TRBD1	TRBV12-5	CASGTTKTGQNTEAFF	TGTGCTAGTGGCACTACCAAGACAGGGCAGAACACTGAAGCTTTCTTT